This T cell receptor beta chain derives from a study of T cell responses to AZD1222 COVID-19 vaccine. The V gene's germline CDR1 is SGHVS and CDR2 FQNEAQ. V was pared by 3 bases and J by 7 bases, with 7 bases between. This CDR3 has 13 amino acids. Clones were sequenced by immunoSEQ multiplex PCR, and TCRdb holds only the in-frame ones, with some missing. The table has about 180,000 clones, around 94% seen once; the top ten hold about 3%. This clonotype originated in an adult in good health. J is TRBJ1-6 and V is TRBV7-8; TRBD1 might be the D (5 bases). Material: peripheral blood, obtained on day 0 of AZD1222 vaccination. CDR3: CASSFEGNSPLHF. In DNA, the CDR3 is TGTGCCAGCAGCTTCGAGGGGAATTCACCCCTCCACTTT. The entire variable domain, with the rest obtained from reference TRBV7-8 and TRBJ1-6, is as follows: GAGVSQSPRYKVAKRGQDVALRCDPISGHVSLFWYQQALGQGPEFLTYFQNEAQLDKSGLPSDRFFAERPEGSVSTLKIQRTQQEDSAVYLCASSFEGNSPLHFGNGTRLTVT.